The 11 T cell receptor beta chains given below trace back to one sample, sequenced in a study of T cells in localized non-small cell lung cancer. Method: immunoSEQ multiplex PCR; TCRdb's copy keeps in-frame clones and lacks some. The sample carries 25,000 to 30,000 clones, roughly 91% recorded once. Sequences were derived from peripheral blood, sampled before any cancer treatment. The receptors shown here come from a female donor aged 60 or older with stage III squamous cell lung carcinoma.

This clone showed up just a few times. The rearrangement uses TRBV5-8 and TRBJ1-2; no definite D call. V gave up 7 bases and J gave up 4 bases, with 2 bases separating them. Germline V CDR1 and CDR2: SGHTS, YDEGEE. CDR3 length equals 9 residues. The CDR3 nucleotides are TGTGCCAGCGGCTATGGCTACACCTTC. It encodes CASGYGYTF.

This chain connects TRBV10-1 to TRBJ2-7; tentatively, D is TRBD2 (6 bases). Germline values: CDR1 WNHNN, CDR2 SYGVQD (reference sequence). V lost 3 bases to trimming and J lost 6 bases, with 12 bases between them. This CDR3 is built from 13 residues. Here the CDR3 DNA reads TGCGCCAGCAGTGATCCGGGAGTCCCCGAGCAGTACTTC. Translated: CASSDPGVPEQYF.

The J gene is TRBJ1-2, the V gene TRBV5-6; 8 nucleotides align to TRBD1. The CDR3 covers 12 residues. Germline CDR1 SGHDT, CDR2 YYEEEE. V trimming: 3 bases; J trimming: 6 bases; junction bases outside the gene matches: 1. The CDR3 nucleotides are TGTGCCAGCAGCTGGACAGGGAATGGCTACACCTTC. Translating gives CASSWTGNGYTF.

As regards this clone: The same CDR3 also results from other DNA sequences found in this sample. The gene calls are TRBV28 and TRBJ2-3; 8 nucleotides line up with TRBD2. Germline CDR1 reads MDHEN; CDR2 reads SYDVKM. This CDR3 has 15 amino acids. Unmatched junction bases numbered 5, after V lost 3 bases and J lost 3 bases. The CDR3 sequence: CASSLPSGLTDTQYF. The CDR3 DNA follows: TGTGCCAGCAGTTTGCCTAGCGGGCTGACAGATACGCAGTATTTT.

The V and J genes are TRBV28 and TRBJ2-7; D remains unclear. V was cut by 1 base and J by 5 bases, with 3 bases left in between. This CDR3 spans 11 amino acids. The germline V gene has CDR1 MDHEN and CDR2 SYDVKM. CDR3 sequence (DNA): TGTGCCAGCAGTTTATCCCACGAGCAGTACTTC. Amino acids: CASSLSHEQYF.

The genes are TRBV10-2 and TRBJ2-7, with 11 positions matching TRBD2. The length of the CDR3 is 19 residues. Germline loops: CDR1 WSHSY, CDR2 SAAADI. With 4 bases clipped from V and 1 base from J, the junction kept 15 bases outside the gene matches. The CDR3 spells CASSGTSGPPVGRSYEQYF. The CDR3 DNA reads TGCGCCAGCAGTGGGACTAGCGGGCCACCCGTAGGCCGTTCCTACGAGCAGTACTTC.

The chain couples TRBV27 to TRBJ2-4, with no clear D. Germline V gene sequence: CDR1 MNHEY, CDR2 SMNVEV (reference sequence). Trimming shortened V by 0 bases and J by 0 bases, and 6 bases separated the two germline ends. The CDR3 totals 15 residues. CDR3 sequence (DNA): TGTGCCAGCAGTTTATCCCCGGGAGCCAAAAACATTCAGTACTTC. The encoded protein is CASSLSPGAKNIQYF.

The chain has TRBV6-6 and TRBJ2-3; tentative D call: TRBD2 (7 bases). The CDR3 runs 14 residues. CDR1 is MNHNY, CDR2 SVGAGI, per germline (reference sequence). V was cut by 8 bases and J by 2 bases, with 14 bases left in between. The CDR3 region has the DNA TGTGCCAGCGGCGGGGGCGCGGACACAGATACGCAGTATTTT. Its protein is CASGGGADTDTQYF.

This chain links TRBV7-6 with TRBJ2-1; D possibly uses TRBD1 or TRBD2 (5 bases each). Trimming took 0 bases from V and 5 from J, leaving 14 bases between them. The germline V gene has CDR1 SGHVS and CDR2 FNYEAQ. CDR3 length: 16 amino acids. The chain's CDR3 is CASSLAGEPVDNEQFF. The CDR3 bases are TGTGCCAGCAGCTTAGCGGGGGAGCCAGTCGACAATGAGCAGTTCTTC.

This chain joins TRBV7-3 and TRBJ2-3, with D possibly matching TRBD2 (6 bases). The CDR3 is 16 residues long. Germline V gives CDR1 SGHTA, CDR2 FQGTGA. Trimming cost V 5 bases and J 4 bases, with 19 bases left between them. In DNA, the CDR3 is TGTGCCAGCAGCCCTTTCTCCGGGAGTATTCCAGATACGCAGTATTTT. This sequence encodes CASSPFSGSIPDTQYF.

V and J are TRBV5-1 and TRBJ2-2; D gene unclear. The CDR3 extends over 15 amino acids. Trimming pared 4 bases from V and 0 bases from J, leaving 10 bases between. Per germline, CDR1 SGHRS and CDR2 YFSETQ. This CDR3 is CASSPDRSNTGELFF. Here the CDR3 DNA reads TGCGCCAGCAGCCCGGACCGATCGAACACCGGGGAGCTGTTTTTT.